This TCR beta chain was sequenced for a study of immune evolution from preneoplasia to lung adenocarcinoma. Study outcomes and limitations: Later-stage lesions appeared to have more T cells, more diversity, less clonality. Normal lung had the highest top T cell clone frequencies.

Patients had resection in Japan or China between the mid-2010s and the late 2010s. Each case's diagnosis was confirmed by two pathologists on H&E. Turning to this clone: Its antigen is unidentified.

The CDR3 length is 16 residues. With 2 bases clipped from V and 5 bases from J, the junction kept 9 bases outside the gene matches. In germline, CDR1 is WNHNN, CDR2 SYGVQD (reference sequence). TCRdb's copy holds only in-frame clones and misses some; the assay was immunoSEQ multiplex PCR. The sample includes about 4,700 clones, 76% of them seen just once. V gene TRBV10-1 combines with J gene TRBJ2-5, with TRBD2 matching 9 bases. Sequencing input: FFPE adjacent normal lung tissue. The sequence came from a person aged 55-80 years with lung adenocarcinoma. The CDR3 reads CASSEGTGTSKETQYF. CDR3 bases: TGCGCCAGCAGTGAGGGCACCGGGACTAGCAAGGAGACCCAGTACTTC.